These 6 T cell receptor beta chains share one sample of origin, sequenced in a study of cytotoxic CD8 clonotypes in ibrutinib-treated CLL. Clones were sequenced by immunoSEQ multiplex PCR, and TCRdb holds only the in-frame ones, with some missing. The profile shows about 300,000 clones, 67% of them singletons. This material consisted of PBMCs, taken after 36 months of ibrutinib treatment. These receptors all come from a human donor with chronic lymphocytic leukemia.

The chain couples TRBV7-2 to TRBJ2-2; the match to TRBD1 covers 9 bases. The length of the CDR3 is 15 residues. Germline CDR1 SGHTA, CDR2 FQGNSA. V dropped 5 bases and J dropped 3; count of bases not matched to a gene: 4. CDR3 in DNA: TGTGCCAGCAGCCCGCGGACAGGGGACACCGGGGAGCTGTTTTTT. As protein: CASSPRTGDTGELFF.

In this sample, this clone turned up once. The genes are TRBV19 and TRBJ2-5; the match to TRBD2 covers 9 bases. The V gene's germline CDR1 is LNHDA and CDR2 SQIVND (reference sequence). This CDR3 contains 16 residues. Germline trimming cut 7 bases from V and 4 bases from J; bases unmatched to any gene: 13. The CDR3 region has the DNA TGTGCCAGTACCTCTCCTAGCGGGAAAGAAGGAGAGACCCAGTACTTC. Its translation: CASTSPSGKEGETQYF.

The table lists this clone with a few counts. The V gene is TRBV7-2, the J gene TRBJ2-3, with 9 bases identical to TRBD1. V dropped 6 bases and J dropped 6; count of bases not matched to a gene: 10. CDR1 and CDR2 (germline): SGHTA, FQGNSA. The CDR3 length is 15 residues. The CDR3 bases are TGTGCCAGCAGTTTGGGACAGGGAAAAATGGATACGCAGTATTTT. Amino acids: CASSLGQGKMDTQYF.

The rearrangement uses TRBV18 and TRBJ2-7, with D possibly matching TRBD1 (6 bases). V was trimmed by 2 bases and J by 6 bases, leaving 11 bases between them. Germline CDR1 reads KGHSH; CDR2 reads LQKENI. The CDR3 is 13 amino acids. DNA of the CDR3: TGTGCCAGCTCACCATCAACAGGGATCGAGCAGTACTTC. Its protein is CASSPSTGIEQYF.

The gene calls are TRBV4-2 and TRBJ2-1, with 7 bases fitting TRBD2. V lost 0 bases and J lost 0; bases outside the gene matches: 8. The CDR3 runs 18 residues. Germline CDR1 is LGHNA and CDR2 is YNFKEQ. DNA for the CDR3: TGTGCCAGCAGCCAAGATTGGATAGCGGGCCTCTCCTACAATGAGCAGTTCTTC. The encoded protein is CASSQDWIAGLSYNEQFF.

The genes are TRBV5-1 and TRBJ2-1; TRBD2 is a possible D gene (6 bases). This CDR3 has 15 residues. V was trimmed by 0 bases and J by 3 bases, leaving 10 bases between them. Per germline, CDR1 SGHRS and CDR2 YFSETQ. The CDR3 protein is CASSLAMRGYNEQFF. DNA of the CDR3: TGCGCCAGCAGCTTGGCGATGCGGGGCTACAATGAGCAGTTCTTC.